A selection of T cell receptor beta chains follows, all from one sample in a study of metastatic and nonmetastatic thyroid tumors. TCRdb reanalyzed the PCR reads via MiXCR. The table lists approximately 40,000 clones, around 10% of them singletons. The specimen was blood. The receptor source for this set is a female donor with papillary thyroid cancer or a benign thyroid nodule (not recorded which). Some clones in this sample may be carry-over from other donors' samples. The CDR3 runs from the conserved cysteine through the conserved F or W. A D gene is named only where the DNA matches it firmly. Size tells how often a clone was seen (once, few, many) or the class of an expanded clone, and some rows leave it out.

TGTGCCAGCAGTTACGGGACTAGCGGGAGCGACGAGCAGTACTTC,CASSYGTSGSDEQYF,TRBJ2-7,.,TRBV6-2/TRBV6-3,TRBD2
TGTGCCAGCAGCTTAGCTCGACAATCCACAGATACGCAGTATTTT,CASSLARQSTDTQYF,TRBJ2-3,many,TRBV7-9,.
TGCAGTGCTAGTTCGGGGCTGTCGATCTCTGGGGCCAACGTCCTGACTTTC,CSASSGLSISGANVLTF,TRBJ2-6,many,TRBV20-1,.
TGCAGTGCTAGAGATAGCAGGAGAAACTCCTACAATGAGCAGTTCTTC,CSARDSRRNSYNEQFF,TRBJ2-1,many,TRBV20-1,.
TGTGCCAGCTCACCTGAACAGGGGGCTGTCACCGGGGAGCTGTTTTTT,CASSPEQGAVTGELFF,TRBJ2-2,many,TRBV18,TRBD1
TGTGCCAGCAGTCTCGGGACTGATGGCTACACCTTC,CASSLGTDGYTF,TRBJ1-2,many,TRBV28,.
TGTGCCAGCAGTTCCCAACCCGGGGCTAACTATGGCTACACCTTC,CASSSQPGANYGYTF,TRBJ1-2,.,TRBV6-5,.
TGTGCCAGCAGCCGATGGGACGGGTACGAGCAGTACTTC,CASSRWDGYEQYF,TRBJ2-7,many,TRBV7-9,.
TGTGCCAGCAGCTTAGGAGAGTCAGATAATTCACCCCTCCACTTT,CASSLGESDNSPLHF,TRBJ1-6,many,TRBV11-3,.
TGTGCCAGCAGTAAGTTCGCGTACAATGAGCAGTTCTTC,CASSKFAYNEQFF,TRBJ2-1,many,TRBV27,.
TGTGCCACCAGTGAGTCCGGGACTACCAATGAGCAGTTCTTC,CATSESGTTNEQFF,TRBJ2-1,many,TRBV24-1,TRBD2
TGTGCCAGCAGCGAGGGCCGAGGAGGTGGGGCCAACGTCCTGACTTTC,CASSEGRGGGANVLTF,TRBJ2-6,many,TRBV9,.
TGTGCCAGCAGCCAGGGACCACTCCGTGGGGAGCTGTTTTTT,CASSQGPLRGELFF,TRBJ2-2,.,TRBV7-2,.
TGTGCCTGGAGAATGGGGCAGGTACGTCCCTATGGCTACACCTTC,CAWRMGQVRPYGYTF,TRBJ1-2,.,TRBV30,.
TGCTCCAGCAGCTTACGGTGGTGGGCATGGGGCTTGGCGGGAGCAGGCCAAGAGACCCAGTACTTT,CSSSLRWWAWGLAGAGQETQYF,TRBJ2-5,.,TRBV5-1,TRBD2
TGCGCCAGCAGCATGGGACAGGGGGAGACCCAGTACTTC,CASSMGQGETQYF,TRBJ2-5,many,TRBV5-1,TRBD1
TGTGCCAGCAGCCAAGATATGGCAGGCGCCTACGAGCAGTACTTC,CASSQDMAGAYEQYF,TRBJ2-7,many,TRBV4-2,.
TGTGCCATCAGTGTGGCCAGCGGAGCCTACGAGCAGTACTTC,CAISVASGAYEQYF,TRBJ2-7,many,TRBV10-3,.
TGCGCCAGCAGCTTGGTTAGCGGGGGGCGCGGGAAACTGTTTTTT,CASSLVSGGRGKLFF,TRBJ1-4,many,TRBV5-1,.
TGTGCCAGCAGTTTTGGCGGGGGAGGTGTTGTCTACACCTTC,CASSFGGGGVVYTF,TRBJ1-2,.,TRBV27,.
TGTGCCAGCAACCTTAGGCATACAGATACGCAGTATTTT,CASNLRHTDTQYF,TRBJ2-3,many,TRBV12-3/TRBV12-4,.
TGTGCCAACGGGACAGGGCGGAACACCGGGGAGCTGTTTTTT,CANGTGRNTGELFF,TRBJ2-2,many,TRBV9,TRBD1
TGTGCCAGCAGTTACTCGAGTCTAGCGGGACCACTCTACAATGAGCAGTTCTTC,CASSYSSLAGPLYNEQFF,TRBJ2-1,many,TRBV6-5,TRBD2
TGTGCCTGGAGTCCAAGACAGGGTGGGAGCAATCAGCCCCAGCATTTT,CAWSPRQGGSNQPQHF,TRBJ1-5,many,TRBV30,TRBD1
TGTGCCAGCAGCTTAGCGGGACTCAGCAATGAGCAGTTCTTC,CASSLAGLSNEQFF,TRBJ2-1,many,TRBV7-3,.
TGTGCCAGCAGCCCCTGGACCACCAATGAGCAGTTCTTC,CASSPWTTNEQFF,TRBJ2-1,many,TRBV3-1,.
TGTGCCAGTAGTTGGACTAGCGGGAGTACTAGCACAGATACGCAGTATTTT,CASSWTSGSTSTDTQYF,TRBJ2-3,many,TRBV19,TRBD2
TGCAGCGTTCGCGAGGATGGCTACACCTTC,CSVREDGYTF,TRBJ1-2,many,TRBV29-1,.
TGTGCCAGCGTAACTACCGGGGAGCTGTTTTTT,CASVTTGELFF,TRBJ2-2,many,TRBV12-3/TRBV12-4,.
TGTGCCAGCAGCTATAACCCGCCGGGGACATCCGAGACCCAGTACTTC,CASSYNPPGTSETQYF,TRBJ2-5,many,TRBV7-2,.
TGTGCCAGCAGCTTAGGGCAGGGGCAGTTCTTC,CASSLGQGQFF,TRBJ2-1,.,TRBV13,.